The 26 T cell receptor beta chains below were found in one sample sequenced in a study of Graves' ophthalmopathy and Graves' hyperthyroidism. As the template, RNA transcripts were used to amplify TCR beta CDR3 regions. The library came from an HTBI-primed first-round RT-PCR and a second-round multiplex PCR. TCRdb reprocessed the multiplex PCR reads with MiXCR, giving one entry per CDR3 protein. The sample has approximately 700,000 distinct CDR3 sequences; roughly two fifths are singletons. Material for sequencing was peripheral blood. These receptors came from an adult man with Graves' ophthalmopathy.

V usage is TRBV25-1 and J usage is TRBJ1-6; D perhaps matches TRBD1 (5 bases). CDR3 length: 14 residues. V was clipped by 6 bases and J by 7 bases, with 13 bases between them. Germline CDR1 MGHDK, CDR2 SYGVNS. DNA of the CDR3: TGTGCCAGCAGCATGGGACCTCCAAATTCACCCCTCCACTTT. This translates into CASSMGPPNSPLHF.

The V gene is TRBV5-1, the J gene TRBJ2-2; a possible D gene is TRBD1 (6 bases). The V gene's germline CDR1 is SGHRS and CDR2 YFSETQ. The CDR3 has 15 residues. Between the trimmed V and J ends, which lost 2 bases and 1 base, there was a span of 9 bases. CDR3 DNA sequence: TGCGCCAGCAGCTTCGGGACAATGAACACCGGGGAGCTGTTTTTT. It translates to CASSFGTMNTGELFF. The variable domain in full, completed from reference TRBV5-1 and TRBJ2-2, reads KAGVTQTPRYLIKTRGQQVTLSCSPISGHRSVSWYQQTPGQGLQFLFEYFSETQRNKGNFPGRFSGRQFSNSRSEMNVSTLELGDSALYLCASSFGTMNTGELFFGEGSRLTVL.

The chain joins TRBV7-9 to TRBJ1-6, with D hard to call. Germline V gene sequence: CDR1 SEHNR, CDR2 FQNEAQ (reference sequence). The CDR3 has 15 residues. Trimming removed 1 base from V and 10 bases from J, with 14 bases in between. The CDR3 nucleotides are TGTGCCAGCAGCTTAGATTCAGCAGCGGGATCACCCCTCCACTTT. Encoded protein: CASSLDSAAGSPLHF.

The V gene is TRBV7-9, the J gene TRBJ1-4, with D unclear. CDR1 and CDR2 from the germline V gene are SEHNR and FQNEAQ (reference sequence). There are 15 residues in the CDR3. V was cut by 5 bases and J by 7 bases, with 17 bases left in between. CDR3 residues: CASSPRGGKGEKLFF. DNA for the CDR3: TGTGCCAGCAGCCCTAGAGGAGGGAAGGGTGAAAAACTGTTTTTT.

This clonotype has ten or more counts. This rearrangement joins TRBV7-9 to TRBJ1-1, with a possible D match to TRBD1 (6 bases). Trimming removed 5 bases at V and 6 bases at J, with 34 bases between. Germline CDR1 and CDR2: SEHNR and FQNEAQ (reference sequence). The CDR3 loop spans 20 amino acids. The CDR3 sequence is CASSAPAYVQGPGTSSEAFF. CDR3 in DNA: TGTGCCAGCAGCGCACCCGCGTACGTACAGGGTCCCGGAACTTCATCTGAAGCTTTCTTT.

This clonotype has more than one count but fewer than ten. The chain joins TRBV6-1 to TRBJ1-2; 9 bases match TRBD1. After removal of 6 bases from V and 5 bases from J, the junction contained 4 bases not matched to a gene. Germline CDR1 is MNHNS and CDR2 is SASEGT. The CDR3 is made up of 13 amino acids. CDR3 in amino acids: CASRSGTGYGYTF. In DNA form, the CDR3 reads TGTGCCAGCAGAAGTGGGACAGGGTATGGCTACACCTTC.

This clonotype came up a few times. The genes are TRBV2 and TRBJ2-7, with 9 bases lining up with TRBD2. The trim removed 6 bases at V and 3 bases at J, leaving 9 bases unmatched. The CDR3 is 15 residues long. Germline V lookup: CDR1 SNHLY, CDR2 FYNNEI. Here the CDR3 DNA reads TGTGCCAGCAGCTTTAATCAGCGGGGGGACTACGAGCAGTACTTC. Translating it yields CASSFNQRGDYEQYF.

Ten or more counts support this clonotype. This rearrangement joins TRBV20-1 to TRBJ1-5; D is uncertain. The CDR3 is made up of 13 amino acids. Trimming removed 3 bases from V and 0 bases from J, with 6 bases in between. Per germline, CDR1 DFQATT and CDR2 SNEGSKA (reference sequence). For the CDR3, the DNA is TGCAGTGCTAGGGACGATAGCAATCAGCCCCAGCATTTT. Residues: CSARDDSNQPQHF.

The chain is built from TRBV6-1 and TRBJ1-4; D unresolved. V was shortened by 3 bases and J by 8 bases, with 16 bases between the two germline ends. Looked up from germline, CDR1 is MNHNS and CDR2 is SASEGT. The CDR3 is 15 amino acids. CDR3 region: CASSEGAGSYEKLFF. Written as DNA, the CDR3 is TGTGCCAGCAGTGAGGGAGCAGGATCCTACGAAAAACTGTTTTTT.

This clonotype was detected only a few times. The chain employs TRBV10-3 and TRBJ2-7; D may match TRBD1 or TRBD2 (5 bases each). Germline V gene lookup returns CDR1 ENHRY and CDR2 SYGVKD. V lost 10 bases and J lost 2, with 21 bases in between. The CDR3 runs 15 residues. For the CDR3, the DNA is TGTGCCAGCAGCCCCCGGGACGGGACGCCCTACGAGCAGTACTTC. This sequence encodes CASSPRDGTPYEQYF.

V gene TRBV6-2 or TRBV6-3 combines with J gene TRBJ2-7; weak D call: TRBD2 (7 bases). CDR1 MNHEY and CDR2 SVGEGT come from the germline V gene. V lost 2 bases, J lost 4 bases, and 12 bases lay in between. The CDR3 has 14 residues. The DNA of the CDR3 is TGTGCCAGCAGTTACGGCGGGGGCGCTTACGAGCAGTACTTC. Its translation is CASSYGGGAYEQYF.

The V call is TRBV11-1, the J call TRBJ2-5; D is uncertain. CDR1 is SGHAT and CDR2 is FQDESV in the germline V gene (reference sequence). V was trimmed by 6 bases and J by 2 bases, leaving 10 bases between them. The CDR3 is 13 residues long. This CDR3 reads CASRNDNQETQYF. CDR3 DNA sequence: TGTGCCAGCAGGAACGACAATCAAGAGACCCAGTACTTC.

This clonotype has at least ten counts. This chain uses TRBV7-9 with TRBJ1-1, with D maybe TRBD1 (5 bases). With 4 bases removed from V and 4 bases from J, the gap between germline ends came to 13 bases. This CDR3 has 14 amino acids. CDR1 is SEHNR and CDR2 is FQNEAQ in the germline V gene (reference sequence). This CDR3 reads CASSSTEGFTEAFF. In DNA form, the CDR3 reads TGTGCCAGCAGCTCTACGGAGGGGTTCACTGAAGCTTTCTTT.

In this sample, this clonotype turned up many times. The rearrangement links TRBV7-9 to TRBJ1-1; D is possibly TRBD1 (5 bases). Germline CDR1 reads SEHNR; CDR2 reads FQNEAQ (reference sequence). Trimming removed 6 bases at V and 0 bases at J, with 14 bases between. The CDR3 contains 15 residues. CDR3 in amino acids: CASSLTAVLNTEAFF. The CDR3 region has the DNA TGTGCCAGCAGTTTGACAGCTGTACTGAACACTGAAGCTTTCTTT.

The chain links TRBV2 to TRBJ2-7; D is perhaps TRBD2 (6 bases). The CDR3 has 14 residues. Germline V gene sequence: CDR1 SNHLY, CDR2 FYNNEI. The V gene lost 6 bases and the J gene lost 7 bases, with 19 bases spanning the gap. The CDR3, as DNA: TGTGCCAGCAGGCCTAACGGGGGTACCGGGGAGCAGTACTTC. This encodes CASRPNGGTGEQYF.

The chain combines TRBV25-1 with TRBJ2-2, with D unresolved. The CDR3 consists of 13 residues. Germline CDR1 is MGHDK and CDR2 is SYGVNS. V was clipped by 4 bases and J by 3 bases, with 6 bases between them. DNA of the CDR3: TGTGCCAGCAGTGCTAGGGACACCGGGGAGCTGTTTTTT. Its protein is CASSARDTGELFF.

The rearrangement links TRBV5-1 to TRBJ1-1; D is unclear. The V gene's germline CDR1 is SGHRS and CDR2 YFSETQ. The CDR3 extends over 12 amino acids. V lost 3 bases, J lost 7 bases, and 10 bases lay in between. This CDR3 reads CASSSDGREAFF. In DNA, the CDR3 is TGCGCCAGCAGCTCGGACGGACGTGAAGCTTTCTTT.

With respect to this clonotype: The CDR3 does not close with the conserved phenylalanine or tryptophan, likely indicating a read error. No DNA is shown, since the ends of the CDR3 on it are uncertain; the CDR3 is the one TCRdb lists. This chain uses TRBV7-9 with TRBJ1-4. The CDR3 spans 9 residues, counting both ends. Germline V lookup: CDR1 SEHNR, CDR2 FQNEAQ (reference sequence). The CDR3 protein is CASSSLESG.

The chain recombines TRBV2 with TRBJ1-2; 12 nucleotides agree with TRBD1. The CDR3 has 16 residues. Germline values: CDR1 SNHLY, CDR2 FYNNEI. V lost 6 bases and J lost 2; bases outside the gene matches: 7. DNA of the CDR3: TGTGCCAGCAGCTCGACCGGGACAGGGGGCAACTATGGCTACACCTTC. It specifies CASSSTGTGGNYGYTF.

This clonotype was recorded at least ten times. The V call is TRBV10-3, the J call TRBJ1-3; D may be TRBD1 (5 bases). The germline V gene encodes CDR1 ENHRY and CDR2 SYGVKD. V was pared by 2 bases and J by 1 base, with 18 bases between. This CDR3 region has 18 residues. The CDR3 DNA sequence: TGTGCCATCAGTGAGCCTAACCAACCGACAGTATCTGGAAACACCATATATTTT. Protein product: CAISEPNQPTVSGNTIYF.

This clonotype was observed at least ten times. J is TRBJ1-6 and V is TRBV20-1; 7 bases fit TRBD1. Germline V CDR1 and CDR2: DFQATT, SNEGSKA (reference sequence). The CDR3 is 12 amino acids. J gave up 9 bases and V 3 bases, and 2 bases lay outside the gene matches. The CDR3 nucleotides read TGCAGTGCTAGGAACAGGGGTTCACCCCTCCACTTT. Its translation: CSARNRGSPLHF.

Here the CDR3 reads CASIYGPGISNTEAFF. In DNA form, the CDR3 reads TGTGCCAGCATCTACGGCCCGGGCATCTCGAACACTGAAGCTTTCTTT. The rearrangement joins TRBV6-5 to TRBJ1-1; D uncertain. The CDR3 is made up of 16 amino acids. Between the trimmed V and J ends, which lost 7 bases and 1 base, there was a span of 19 bases. Germline V gene sequence: CDR1 MNHEY, CDR2 SVGAGI.

The CDR3 is CASRWDRQNTEAFF. CDR3 DNA sequence: TGTGCCAGCAGGTGGGACAGACAAAACACTGAAGCTTTCTTT. The chain has TRBV5-4 and TRBJ1-1, with 7 bases that match TRBD1. Germline assignment: CDR1 SGHNT and CDR2 YYREEE (reference sequence). The CDR3 is made up of 14 amino acids. J gave up 2 bases and V 5 bases, and 6 bases lay outside the gene matches.

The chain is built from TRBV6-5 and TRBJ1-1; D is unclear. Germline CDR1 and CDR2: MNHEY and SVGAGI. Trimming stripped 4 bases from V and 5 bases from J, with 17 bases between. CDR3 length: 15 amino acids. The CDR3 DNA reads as TGTGCCAGCAGTTCCTCCTACTCTATGTCAACTGAAGCTTTCTTT. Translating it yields CASSSSYSMSTEAFF.

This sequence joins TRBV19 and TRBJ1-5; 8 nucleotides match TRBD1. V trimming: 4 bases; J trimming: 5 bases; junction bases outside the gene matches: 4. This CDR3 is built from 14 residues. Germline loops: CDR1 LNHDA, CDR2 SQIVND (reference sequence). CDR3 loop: CASSTLTGDQPQHF. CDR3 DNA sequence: TGTGCCAGTAGTACTCTGACAGGGGATCAGCCCCAGCATTTT.

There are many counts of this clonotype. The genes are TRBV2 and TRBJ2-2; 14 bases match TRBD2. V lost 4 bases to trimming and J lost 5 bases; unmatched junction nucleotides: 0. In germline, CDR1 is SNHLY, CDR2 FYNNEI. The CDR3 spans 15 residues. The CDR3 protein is CASSGLAGGTGELFF. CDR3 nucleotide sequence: TGTGCCAGCAGTGGACTAGCGGGGGGGACCGGGGAGCTGTTTTTT.